The clone carrying this T cell receptor beta chain was seen only a few times. The data belong to a study of CD8 T cells in ankylosing spondylitis. TCRdb ran MiXCR on the 5' RACE reads and lists one entry per CDR3 protein. The repertoire holds a few hundred thousand distinct CDR3 sequences, 20% seen once, with 3.5% in the top ten. This CDR3 is 14 amino acids long. Trimming cost V 2 bases and J 5 bases; bases outside gene matches: 8. The germline gives CDR1 DFQATT, CDR2 SNEGSKA (reference sequence). The source material was blood, either unsorted or a sorted T cell fraction (not recorded which). The chain is built from TRBV20-1 and TRBJ2-7, with 8 bases fitting TRBD1. This TCR was recovered from a female donor with ankylosing spondylitis or in good health (not recorded which). CDR3 sequence: CSARWPGGVDEQYF. The CDR3 bases are TGCAGTGCTAGATGGCCAGGGGGCGTCGACGAGCAGTACTTC.